Detailed here is one T cell receptor beta chain. Its target is not known. TCRdb reprocessed the reads via MiXCR and lists one record per CDR3 protein. This table has approximately 770,000 distinct CDR3 sequences, 29% appearing once. This sample was taken from a study of T cell repertoires in cytomegalovirus infection. Overall study: Epitope selection comprised recently identified HLA-C-restricted CMV epitopes and well-studied HLA-B-restricted CMV epitopes. Study outcomes and limitations: The ex vivo response was dominated by HLA-C-restricted CMV-specific TCR beta clonotypes.

The CDR3 spans 16 residues. Germline lookup yields CDR1 SGHVT and CDR2 SQSDAQ. Trimming stripped 5 bases from V and 0 bases from J, with 13 bases between. Sequencing was performed on cultured CD8+ T cells from PBMCs, taken from culture after CMV antigen stimulation. This chain uses TRBV7-4 with TRBJ2-2; possibly TRBD2 for D (6 bases). The TCR sequence derives from a human donor in good health (CMV status not recorded). Some clones in this sample may be carry-over from other donors' samples. CDR3 nucleotides: TGTGCCAGCAGCCCCCCGGAGGGAGCGAACACCGGGGAGCTGTTTTTT. The encoded protein is CASSPPEGANTGELFF. The whole variable domain, remainder taken from reference TRBV7-4 and TRBJ2-2, is GAGVSQSPRYKVAKRGRDVALRCDSISGHVTLYWYRQTLGQGSEVLTYSQSDAQRDKSGRPSGRFSAERPERSVSTLKIQRTEQGDSAVYLCASSPPEGANTGELFFGEGSRLTVL.